The rows below give T cell receptor beta chains drawn from one sample of a study of T-cell reconstitution after alpha-beta-depleted transplantation in children. TCRdb analysed the PCR reads with MiXCR anew, one entry per CDR3 protein. The sample shows approximately 250,000 distinct CDR3 sequences, 9.7% of them seen only once. The specimen was PBMCs from the stem cell graft donor, collected from the stem cell graft. The receptors shown here come from a human donor who donated a stem cell graft to a child with SCID. CDR3s include the opening cysteine and the closing phenylalanine or tryptophan. Each record gives: V gene, J gene, clone size, D gene, CDR3 protein, CDR3 DNA. The D gene is left open where the match is weak. Size values are once, few and many counts, or a class for expanded clones, and some rows have none.

v_call: TRBV20-1
j_call: TRBJ2-4
clone_size: many
d_call: TRBD2
cdr3_aa: CSATSGGLAKNIQYF
cdr3_nt: TGCAGTGCCACTAGCGGGGGACTAGCCAAAAACATTCAGTACTTC

v_call: TRBV7-2
j_call: TRBJ2-1
clone_size: many
d_call: TRBD2
cdr3_aa: CASSSSSGGVYNEQFF
cdr3_nt: TGTGCCAGCAGCTCCTCTAGCGGGGGCGTCTACAATGAGCAGTTCTTC

v_call: TRBV11-1
j_call: TRBJ1-1
clone_size: NA
d_call: NA
cdr3_aa: CASSFGHLGVRMNTEAFF
cdr3_nt: TGTGCCAGCAGCTTTGGGCACCTCGGGGTCCGGATGAACACTGAAGCTTTCTTT

v_call: TRBV10-3
j_call: TRBJ2-2
clone_size: many
d_call: TRBD1
cdr3_aa: CAIRGTGGNTGELFF
cdr3_nt: TGTGCCATCAGAGGAACAGGGGGGAACACCGGGGAGCTGTTTTTT

v_call: TRBV7-7
j_call: TRBJ2-7
clone_size: many
d_call: NA
cdr3_aa: CASSPISGSYEQYF
cdr3_nt: TGTGCCAGCAGCCCAATTTCGGGTTCCTACGAGCAGTACTTC

v_call: TRBV11-1
j_call: TRBJ2-3
clone_size: many
d_call: TRBD1
cdr3_aa: CASSLVRSFPGDRGDTQYF
cdr3_nt: TGTGCCAGCAGCTTAGTCCGGTCGTTCCCCGGGGACAGGGGCGATACGCAGTATTTT

v_call: TRBV20-1
j_call: TRBJ1-2
clone_size: many
d_call: NA
cdr3_aa: CSARDTNYGYTF
cdr3_nt: TGCAGTGCTAGGGACACCAACTATGGCTACACCTTC

v_call: TRBV12-3/TRBV12-4
j_call: TRBJ2-7
clone_size: many
d_call: NA
cdr3_aa: CASGRGYEQYF
cdr3_nt: TGTGCCAGCGGCCGGGGCTACGAGCAGTACTTC

v_call: TRBV9
j_call: TRBJ1-5
clone_size: many
d_call: NA
cdr3_aa: CASGTGGNQPQHF
cdr3_nt: TGTGCCAGCGGCACTGGGGGGAATCAGCCCCAGCATTTT

v_call: TRBV10-3
j_call: TRBJ1-2
clone_size: many
d_call: NA
cdr3_aa: CAISTGEAESYGYTF
cdr3_nt: TGTGCCATCAGTACCGGGGAGGCGGAATCCTATGGCTACACCTTC

v_call: TRBV9
j_call: TRBJ2-3
clone_size: many
d_call: NA
cdr3_aa: CASSVQGSTQYF
cdr3_nt: TGTGCCAGCAGCGTGCAGGGAAGCACGCAGTATTTT

v_call: TRBV7-2
j_call: TRBJ1-6
clone_size: many
d_call: TRBD1
cdr3_aa: CASSLEGQNNSPLHF
cdr3_nt: TGTGCCAGCAGCTTAGAGGGACAGAATAATTCACCCCTCCACTTT

v_call: TRBV5-1
j_call: TRBJ1-3
clone_size: many
d_call: NA
cdr3_aa: CASSFAAGSGNTIYF
cdr3_nt: TGCGCCAGCAGCTTTGCAGCAGGATCTGGAAACACCATATATTTT